The 9 T cell receptor beta chains in this list originate from one sample, sequenced in a study of T-cell memory formation after mild COVID-19. Each CDR3 protein gets one entry after TCRdb re-called the 5' RACE reads with MiXCR. This sample has around 410,000 distinct CDR3 sequences, with about 22% found just once. Sequenced: PBMCs or a T cell subset sorted from them (not recorded which). Source of these receptors: an adult woman who had mild COVID-19 (a few samples of this study predate the infection). Cell type and time point are not known.

This clonotype has only a few counts. The rearrangement joins TRBV4-2 to TRBJ2-1; 9 bases are a match to TRBD2. The CDR3 consists of 17 residues. V was clipped by 0 bases and J by 4 bases; unmatched bases: 7. Germline CDR1 reads LGHNA; CDR2 reads YNFKEQ. The CDR3 region is CASSQDQLSGGYNEQFF. The CDR3 nucleotides are TGTGCCAGCAGCCAAGATCAGCTGAGCGGGGGGTACAATGAGCAGTTCTTC.

This clonotype was found a few times. V and J are TRBV7-9 and TRBJ2-1; maybe TRBD2 (5 bases). The CDR3 totals 12 residues. Looked up from germline, CDR1 is SEHNR and CDR2 is FQNEAQ (reference sequence). V lost 5 bases, J lost 9 bases, and 11 bases lay in between. CDR3 residues: CASSPAGSEQFF. The CDR3 DNA follows: TGTGCCAGCAGCCCGGCGGGCAGTGAGCAGTTCTTC. Looking up the rest from reference TRBV7-9 and TRBJ2-1 gives the full variable domain: DTGVSQNPRHKITKRGQNVTFRCDPISEHNRLYWYRQTLGQGPEFLTYFQNEAQLEKSRLLSDRFSAERPKGSFSTLEIQRTEQGDSAMYLCASSPAGSEQFFGPGTRLTVL.

The rearrangement links TRBV7-6 to TRBJ2-7; D is perhaps TRBD2 (7 bases). The CDR3 covers 16 residues. Germline values: CDR1 SGHVS, CDR2 FNYEAQ. V lost 1 base and J 2 bases, leaving 15 bases between the germline ends. The CDR3 DNA follows: TGTGCCAGCAGCTTAGGAGGGGGGAGGGCTGCCTACGAGCAGTACTTC. It specifies CASSLGGGRAAYEQYF.

V and J are TRBV12-3 or TRBV12-4 and TRBJ1-6; D not certain. CDR3 size: 12 residues. The V end lost 4 bases, the J end lost 9 bases, and 7 bases lay between the germline ends. Here the CDR3 reads CASSWTSSPLHF. The CDR3 nucleotides read TGTGCCAGCAGTTGGACGTCTTCACCCCTCCACTTT.

The CDR3 spells CATSRDSSGGSTDTQYF. CDR3 DNA: TGTGCCACCAGCAGAGATAGCAGCGGGGGGAGCACAGATACGCAGTATTTT. The chain recombines TRBV15 with TRBJ2-3; 9 bases map to TRBD2. J gave up 0 bases and V 0 bases, and 4 bases lay outside the gene matches. CDR1 and CDR2 (germline): LNHNV, YYDKDF (reference sequence). CDR3 size: 17 residues.

Only a few counts were recorded for this clonotype. This chain links TRBV5-1 with TRBJ2-3, with 10 bases identical to TRBD2. The CDR3 has 15 amino acids. Germline V gene data show CDR1 as SGHRS and CDR2 as YFSETQ. V shed 4 bases, J shed 2 bases, and the junction held 4 bases outside the gene matches. CDR3 residues: CASSELAGFTDTQYF. The CDR3 DNA follows: TGCGCCAGCAGCGAACTAGCGGGATTCACAGATACGCAGTATTTT.

This sequence joins TRBV6-6 and TRBJ2-3; 8 bases fit TRBD2. CDR3 length: 16 residues. Germline CDR1 MNHNY, CDR2 SVGAGI (reference sequence). V gave up 2 bases and J gave up 3 bases; unmatched junction bases: 7. The CDR3 region has the DNA TGTGCCAGCAGTTACGGGATCGGGGGGGGAACAGATACGCAGTATTTT. The encoded protein is CASSYGIGGGTDTQYF.

This chain joins TRBV18 and TRBJ1-2, with D unclear. The CDR3 totals 14 residues. The V gene lost 0 bases and the J gene lost 5 bases, with 10 bases spanning the gap. Germline loops: CDR1 KGHSH, CDR2 LQKENI. In nucleotides, the CDR3 is TGTGCCAGCTCACCACCGGGTTCCGAGTATGGCTACACCTTC. Amino acids: CASSPPGSEYGYTF.

This clonotype appeared a few times. The rearrangement joins TRBV19 to TRBJ2-1, with D perhaps TRBD1 (6 bases). Looked up from germline, CDR1 is LNHDA and CDR2 is SQIVND (reference sequence). V was pared by 5 bases and J by 3 bases, with 11 bases between. The CDR3 loop spans 14 amino acids. Here the CDR3 reads CASSSGQFYNEQFF. DNA for the CDR3: TGTGCCAGTAGTTCGGGACAATTCTACAATGAGCAGTTCTTC. Using reference TRBV19 and TRBJ2-1 for the parts outside the CDR3, the full variable domain is DGGITQSPKYLFRKEGQNVTLSCEQNLNHDAMYWYRQDPGQGLRLIYYSQIVNDFQKGDIAEGYSVSREKKESFPLTVTSAQKNPTAFYLCASSSGQFYNEQFFGPGTRLTVL.